This is a list of T cell receptor beta chains from one sample in a study of blood T cell repertoires in COVID-19. Some clones are missing from TCRdb's copy, which holds only in-frame ones; the method was immunoSEQ multiplex PCR. Seen here are about 68,000 clones, approximately 90% observed once, and the top ten hold 7% to 8.5%. Sequencing used peripheral blood. The receptor source for this set is a man aged 25-45 years with acute or convalescent COVID-19. Both conserved end residues are part of each CDR3. The order of the fields is clone size, D gene, V gene, J gene, CDR3 DNA, CDR3 protein. The D gene is left open where the match is weak. A clone size is listed for some rows: how often the clone was seen (once, few, many), or a class if it is expanded.

-,TRBD1,TRBV6-5,TRBJ2-5,TGTGCCAGCAGAACAACAGGGGGCTTCGGAGAGACCCAGTACTTC,CASRTTGGFGETQYF
-,-,TRBV5-1,TRBJ1-2,TGCGCCAGCAGCCCGGACAGCTATGGCTACACCTTC,CASSPDSYGYTF
-,-,TRBV30,TRBJ2-7,TGTGCCTGGAGCGATCCGGGAAAAGGCCCCCACTTC,CAWSDPGKGPHF
-,-,TRBV19,TRBJ2-3,TGTGCCAGTAGTATAGCGGCTAGCTTCACAGATACGCAGTATTTT,CASSIAASFTDTQYF
-,TRBD2,TRBV4-1,TRBJ2-7,TGCGCCAGCAGCCTTTATAGCGGGCAATACGAGCAGTACTTC,CASSLYSGQYEQYF
-,TRBD2,TRBV3-1/TRBV3-2,TRBJ2-1,TGTGCCAGCAGACCACGGACTAGCGGGAGCTCCTACAATGAGCAGTTCTTC,CASRPRTSGSSYNEQFF
-,-,TRBV5-4,TRBJ2-2,TGTGCCAGCAGCTTGGGGACAGTAAACACCGGGGAGCTGTTTTTT,CASSLGTVNTGELFF
once,-,TRBV19,TRBJ2-5,TGTGCCAGTAGTATAGCGGACAGCGCGGCCCAGTACTTC,CASSIADSAAQYF
-,TRBD1,TRBV11-1,TRBJ2-7,TGTGCCAGCAGCCCACGACAGGGGCCCTCCTACGAGCAGTACTTC,CASSPRQGPSYEQYF
-,-,TRBV6-5,TRBJ2-7,TGTGCCAGCAGGAGACAGGCATACTCCTACGAGCAGTACTTC,CASRRQAYSYEQYF
-,-,TRBV12-1,TRBJ2-1,TGTGCCAGCAGCCCCCTACTAGCGGGAGACCATGAGCAGTTCTTC,CASSPLLAGDHEQFF
-,-,TRBV7-9,TRBJ2-7,TGTGCCAGCAGCTTAGGAACTCCGAACGAGCAGTACTTC,CASSLGTPNEQYF
few,-,TRBV2,TRBJ2-1,TGTGCCAGCAGTGAAGGGCTTGAGCAGTTCTTC,CASSEGLEQFF
-,-,TRBV3-1/TRBV3-2,TRBJ1-6,TGTGCCAGCAGCCGCACGGCAGGGGCCCTCTATAATTCACCCCTCCACTTT,CASSRTAGALYNSPLHF
-,TRBD2,TRBV4-1,TRBJ2-1,TGCGCCAGCAGCCATGGGATGCGGACTAGCGGGAGGGCCGGACCACGGGATGAGCAGTTCTTC,CASSHGMRTSGRAGPRDEQFF
-,-,TRBV2,TRBJ2-4,TGTGCCAGCAGTGTACGTGGCTGGGCCAAAAACATTCAGTACTTC,CASSVRGWAKNIQYF
-,TRBD2,TRBV27,TRBJ2-2,TGTGCCAGCCGTCTCCCCGGACTAGCCAACACCGGGGAGCTGTTTTTT,CASRLPGLANTGELFF
-,TRBD1,TRBV10-3,TRBJ1-5,TGTGCCATCAGCCTAACAGGGGGAAGCAATCAGCCCCAGCATTTT,CAISLTGGSNQPQHF
once,TRBD2,TRBV6-1,TRBJ2-2,TGTGCCAGCAGTGTGGGTGGCGGGAGAATCACCGGGGAGCTGTTTTTT,CASSVGGGRITGELFF
-,TRBD2,TRBV15,TRBJ2-5,TGTGCCACCAGCAGAGATGGACAGCGGGAGTGGGAGACCCAGTACTTC,CATSRDGQREWETQYF
-,TRBD2,TRBV19,TRBJ2-3,TGTGCCAGTAGTATGTCCAGCGGGAGGTCATTTGATACGCAGTATTTT,CASSMSSGRSFDTQYF
-,-,TRBV30,TRBJ2-7,TGTGCCTGGAGTATCTCCGGGACTCTCGAGCAGTACTTC,CAWSISGTLEQYF
-,TRBD2,TRBV4-1,TRBJ2-3,TGCGCCAGCAGCCCTGGCGGGTCCCCCTTAGGCGGGAGAACAGATACGCAGTATTTT,CASSPGGSPLGGRTDTQYF
once,TRBD1,TRBV28,TRBJ1-6,TGTGCCAGCACCCGTGATTCGCCGGGACAGGGTACTTCACCCCTCCACTTT,CASTRDSPGQGTSPLHF
-,TRBD2,TRBV7-3,TRBJ2-1,TGTGCCAGCTCCTGGGGTAGCGGGAGTCGTGAGCAGTTCTTC,CASSWGSGSREQFF
-,TRBD2,TRBV3-1/TRBV3-2,TRBJ2-1,TGTGCCAGCAGCCAACGAGGGGACGGGAGGAGCTCCTACAATGAGCAGTTCTTC,CASSQRGDGRSSYNEQFF
-,TRBD1,TRBV3-1/TRBV3-2,TRBJ2-5,TGTGCCAGCAGCCAAAACAGGGGGTCAGAGACCCAGTACTTC,CASSQNRGSETQYF
-,TRBD1,TRBV4-1,TRBJ2-3,TGCGCCAGCAGCCGGGACAGGGGGTGGTATTTT,CASSRDRGWYF
-,-,TRBV2,TRBJ2-2,TGTGCCAGCATGGCAATCGGGGACTTCCTGAACACCGGGGAGCTGTTTTTT,CASMAIGDFLNTGELFF
once,TRBD1,TRBV25-1,TRBJ1-3,TGTGCCAGCAGTGAATATGCGGGACAGACTGGAAACACCATATATTTT,CASSEYAGQTGNTIYF
-,-,TRBV7-2,TRBJ1-1,TGTGCCAGCAGCTTAGGCGCTCTATCGGGCACTGAAGCTTTCTTT,CASSLGALSGTEAFF
few,TRBD2,TRBV24-1,TRBJ2-1,TGTGCCACTATGGCAGACCCCGGGACTAGCAGAAAGATAGGTGAGCAGTTCTTC,CATMADPGTSRKIGEQFF
once,TRBD2,TRBV24-1,TRBJ2-1,TGTGCCACCAGTGACGCCGGGACTAGTTACAATGAGCAGTTCTTC,CATSDAGTSYNEQFF
-,TRBD2,TRBV5-1,TRBJ2-3,TGCGCCAGCAGCGGACTAGCGGGAGGGCCCGTAAAAGATACGCAGTATTTT,CASSGLAGGPVKDTQYF
once,-,TRBV28,TRBJ2-1,TGTGCCAGCACGCTAGCCGTATCGGGCTCCTACAATGAGCAGTTCTTC,CASTLAVSGSYNEQFF
-,-,TRBV12-3/TRBV12-4,TRBJ1-6,TGTGCCAGCAGTGATACAGGGATTTCACCCCTCCACTTT,CASSDTGISPLHF